The 20 T cell receptor beta chains below all came from one sample that was sequenced in a study of Graves' ophthalmopathy and Graves' hyperthyroidism. CDR3 regions of TCR beta were amplified from RNA transcripts. A first-round RT-PCR used HTBI primers, followed by a second-round multiplex PCR. MiXCR, applied by TCRdb to the multiplex PCR reads, yields one record per CDR3 protein. The repertoire holds approximately 700,000 distinct CDR3 sequences, with roughly 40% as singletons. Sequencing was performed on peripheral blood. Receptor source: an adult man with Graves' ophthalmopathy.

There are a few counts of this clonotype. V is TRBV14 and J is TRBJ2-7; possible D gene TRBD1, 5 bases. V lost 5 bases and J lost 5, with 22 bases in between. The CDR3 is 16 amino acids. The germline CDR1 and CDR2 sequences are SGHDN and FVKESK. CDR3 region: CASSTNPGHGYHEQYF. The CDR3 coding sequence is TGTGCCAGCAGCACTAACCCCGGACACGGTTACCACGAGCAGTACTTC.

This clonotype was seen at least ten times. V usage is TRBV15 and J usage is TRBJ1-5; no clear D. The germline V gene encodes CDR1 LNHNV and CDR2 YYDKDF (reference sequence). Trimming removed 0 bases from V and 4 bases from J, with 10 bases in between. The CDR3 spans 15 residues. CDR3 amino acids: CATSRDLGPNQPQHF. The CDR3 nucleotides are TGTGCCACCAGCAGAGATCTAGGGCCGAATCAGCCCCAGCATTTT.

The rearrangement joins TRBV20-1 to TRBJ1-1, with D perhaps TRBD1 (6 bases). The V end was cut by 2 bases, the J end by 4 bases, with 20 bases between. The CDR3 extends over 16 amino acids. Germline V gene lookup returns CDR1 DFQATT and CDR2 SNEGSKA (reference sequence). As DNA, the CDR3 is TGCAGTGCTAGACCCCGCTTAGGGGGAAGGGGCACTGAAGCTTTCTTT. This translates into CSARPRLGGRGTEAFF.

This clonotype was counted a single time. The J gene is TRBJ1-5, the V gene TRBV20-1; 9 bases are shared with TRBD1. Unmatched junction bases numbered 8, after V lost 3 bases and J lost 2 bases. The CDR3 sequence is 16 residues long. Germline V gene data show CDR1 as DFQATT and CDR2 as SNEGSKA (reference sequence). CDR3: CSASDYRGQGNQPQHF. The CDR3 DNA reads TGCAGTGCTAGCGATTACAGGGGGCAAGGCAATCAGCCCCAGCATTTT.

This clonotype came up many times. This chain links TRBV7-8 with TRBJ2-7; 7 positions agree with TRBD1. This CDR3 is built from 14 residues. The germline V gene has CDR1 SGHVS and CDR2 FQNEAQ. The ends lost 5 bases at V and 5 bases at J; junction bases unmatched: 9. Here the CDR3 DNA reads TGTGCCAGCAGCCCAGACAGGGTTGGGAACGAGCAGTACTTC. It specifies CASSPDRVGNEQYF.

Comment on this clonotype: At one end, the junction sequence differs from germline, possibly due to a read error. J is TRBJ2-7 and V is TRBV7-2; 11 nucleotides align to TRBD2. The CDR3 runs to 16 residues. Germline V gene data show CDR1 as SGHTA and CDR2 as FQGNSA. Here the CDR3 reads CASSRRGLAESYEQCF. CDR3 bases: TGTGCCAGCAGCCGCCGGGGACTAGCGGAATCCTACGAGCAGTGCTTC.

The J gene is TRBJ1-2, the V gene TRBV2; D unresolved. This CDR3 comprises 15 residues. V lost 5 bases and J 3 bases, leaving 16 bases between the germline ends. Germline CDR1 is SNHLY and CDR2 is FYNNEI. The CDR3 loop is CASSFGPGRYYGYTF. The CDR3 coding sequence is TGTGCCAGCAGTTTTGGACCAGGACGGTACTATGGCTACACCTTC.

In its sample, this clonotype was seen a few times. The J gene is TRBJ1-5, the V gene TRBV19, with D uncertain. The CDR3 loop spans 15 amino acids. CDR1 is LNHDA, CDR2 SQIVND, per germline (reference sequence). The germline V and J ends were trimmed by 5 bases and 2 bases, with 13 bases remaining between them. CDR3 in amino acids: CASSYGPWGNQPQHF. The CDR3, as DNA: TGTGCCAGTAGTTATGGGCCATGGGGCAATCAGCCCCAGCATTTT.

The chain couples TRBV20-1 to TRBJ2-7; D is ambiguous. Germline CDR1 is DFQATT and CDR2 is SNEGSKA (reference sequence). The CDR3 is 14 residues long. Deletions cut 1 base from V and 3 bases from J, with 13 bases between. CDR3 bases: TGCAGTGCTAGAGCTGGCCCCGATGGCTACGAGCAGTACTTC. This sequence encodes CSARAGPDGYEQYF.

This sequence joins TRBV10-2 and TRBJ2-7; 8 bases line up with TRBD1. V gave up 5 bases and J gave up 6 bases; unmatched junction bases: 12. This CDR3 is 15 amino acids long. Germline CDR1 is WSHSY and CDR2 is SAAADI. This CDR3 is CASSPSTGEEREQYF. In DNA form, the CDR3 reads TGCGCCAGCAGTCCATCGACAGGGGAGGAACGCGAGCAGTACTTC.

The chain has TRBV7-2 and TRBJ1-6; D is ambiguous. Germline V CDR1 and CDR2: SGHTA, FQGNSA. V gave up 5 bases and J gave up 7 bases, with 9 bases separating them. The CDR3 runs 13 residues. The chain's CDR3 is CASSPTWNSPLHF. The CDR3 DNA reads as TGTGCCAGCAGCCCAACGTGGAATTCACCCCTCCACTTT.

The chain uses TRBV15 and TRBJ1-2; no clear D gene. Germline CDR1 is LNHNV and CDR2 is YYDKDF (reference sequence). CDR3 length equals 12 residues. Trimming pared 3 bases from V and 7 bases from J, leaving 9 bases between. The CDR3 coding sequence is TGTGCCACCAGCAGCCATAAGACTGGCTACACCTTC. It yields the protein CATSSHKTGYTF. Combining the CDR3 with reference TRBV15 and TRBJ1-2 gives the whole variable domain DAMVIQNPRYQVTQFGKPVTLSCSQTLNHNVMYWYQQKSSQAPKLLFHYYDKDFNNEADTPDNFQSRRPNTSFCFLDIRSPGLGDTAMYLCATSSHKTGYTFGSGTRLTVV.

The chain uses TRBV25-1 and TRBJ1-4; D perhaps matches TRBD1 (5 bases). Trimming removed 1 base from V and 7 bases from J, with 13 bases in between. This CDR3 spans 15 amino acids. Germline values: CDR1 MGHDK, CDR2 SYGVNS. The CDR3 loop reads CASSESAGRIEKLFF. For the CDR3, the DNA is TGTGCCAGCAGTGAATCTGCAGGGAGAATTGAAAAACTGTTTTTT.

Of note for this clonotype: Likely a read error: the CDR3 ends without its conserved phenylalanine or tryptophan. The chain is built from TRBV7-3 and TRBJ2-6; D gene uncertain. The CDR3 contains 15 residues. V shed 4 bases and J shed 0 bases, with 7 bases lying between them. Germline V gene lookup returns CDR1 SGHTA and CDR2 FQGTGA. CDR3 residues: CASSSYDSGANVLTI. In DNA form, the CDR3 reads TGTGCCAGCAGCTCGTATGACTCTGGGGCCAACGTCCTGACTATC.

The chain carries TRBV25-1 and TRBJ1-3; D is unresolved. The CDR3 contains 14 residues. Trimming removed 0 bases from V and 7 bases from J, with 10 bases in between. CDR1 is MGHDK, CDR2 SYGVNS, per germline. The CDR3 DNA sequence: TGTGCCAGCAGTGAATACGACGGAAAGAACACCATATATTTT. Residues: CASSEYDGKNTIYF.

The chain recombines TRBV2 with TRBJ1-3; TRBD1 is a possible D gene (5 bases). V was clipped by 2 bases and J by 2 bases, with 10 bases between them. This CDR3 comprises 15 residues. Germline values: CDR1 SNHLY, CDR2 FYNNEI. CDR3 residues: CASSERRDPGNTIYF. The CDR3 DNA is TGTGCCAGCAGTGAAAGGAGGGACCCTGGAAACACCATATATTTT.

The CDR3 loop reads CSARSWDLLETQYF. In DNA, the CDR3 is TGCAGTGCTAGATCATGGGACCTTTTAGAGACCCAGTACTTC. J is TRBJ2-5 and V is TRBV20-1; either TRBD1 or TRBD2 may supply D (5 bases each). The CDR3 has 14 residues. V was pared by 2 bases and J by 4 bases, with 14 bases between. Germline V lookup: CDR1 DFQATT, CDR2 SNEGSKA (reference sequence).

This clonotype was observed many times. The gene calls are TRBV2 and TRBJ1-1; D remains unclear. CDR1 SNHLY and CDR2 FYNNEI come from the germline V gene. Trimming cost V 1 base and J 5 bases, with 8 bases left between them. There are 13 residues in the CDR3. The CDR3 nucleotides are TGTGCCAGCAGTGAAGGTGGATGGACTGAAGCTTTCTTT. This translates into CASSEGGWTEAFF.

This clonotype was counted a single time. J is TRBJ1-1 and V is TRBV20-1, with 12 bases matching TRBD1. V was clipped by 5 bases and J by 5 bases; unmatched bases: 6. Germline V CDR1 and CDR2: DFQATT, SNEGSKA (reference sequence). This CDR3 contains 14 residues. For the CDR3, the DNA is TGCAGTGCTTGGGACAGGGGGCTCTGGACTGAAGCTTTCTTT. Translated, it gives CSAWDRGLWTEAFF.

This clonotype was recorded only once. The chain links TRBV11-1 to TRBJ2-7; 9 bases are a match to TRBD2. Trimming removed 5 bases from V and 0 bases from J; junction bases left unmatched: 8. The CDR3 spans 16 residues. The germline V gene has CDR1 SGHAT and CDR2 FQDESV (reference sequence). CDR3 sequence: CASSVTETSGSYEQYF. The CDR3 coding sequence is TGTGCCAGCAGCGTTACAGAGACTAGCGGCTCCTACGAGCAGTACTTC.